The 17 T cell receptor beta chains below all came from one sample that was sequenced in a study of radiation and T cells in renal cell carcinoma. Assay used: immunoSEQ multiplex PCR; TCRdb lists only in-frame clones, some missing. The table has 130,000 to 150,000 clones, 65% to 90% seen once. Time point: blood 4 weeks post-SBRT, at nephrectomy. Noted treatment: 15 Gy SBRT to primary tumor, nephrectomy 4 weeks later. The material sequenced was blood, taken from a patient whose treatment included radiotherapy and nephrectomy. Receptor source: a woman in her forties or fifties with renal cell carcinoma.

This chain joins TRBV2 and TRBJ2-3; 11 bases match TRBD2. Losses at the gene ends were 10 bases for V and 0 bases for J; bases not matched to a gene: 3. This CDR3 contains 14 residues. CDR1 and CDR2 from the germline V gene are SNHLY and FYNNEI. This chain's CDR3 is CATGLAASTDTQYF. The DNA for the CDR3 is TGTGCCACGGGACTAGCGGCTAGCACAGATACGCAGTATTTT.

This clone was found many times. The chain joins TRBV5-4 to TRBJ1-1, with 9 bases matching TRBD1. V trimming: 4 bases; J trimming: 4 bases; junction bases outside the gene matches: 11. The CDR3 length is 16 residues. Germline lookup yields CDR1 SGHNT and CDR2 YYREEE (reference sequence). CDR3 loop: CASSLRTGVLLTEAFF. The DNA of the CDR3 is TGTGCCAGCAGCCTACGGACAGGGGTTCTGCTCACTGAAGCTTTCTTT.

This clone was recorded a few times. The chain carries TRBV18 and TRBJ2-5; no definite D call. Germline V gene data show CDR1 as KGHSH and CDR2 as LQKENI. The CDR3 covers 13 residues. V dropped 4 bases and J dropped 1 base, with 7 bases sitting between them. CDR3 sequence reads: CASSLGPQETQYF. CDR3 DNA: TGTGCCAGCTCACTAGGACCCCAAGAGACCCAGTACTTC.

The J gene is TRBJ2-1, the V gene TRBV5-1; tentatively, D is TRBD1 or TRBD2 (5 bases each). The CDR3 loop spans 15 amino acids. Germline CDR1 reads SGHRS; CDR2 reads YFSETQ. The V gene lost 6 bases and the J gene lost 1 base, with 14 bases spanning the gap. The CDR3 DNA is TGCGCCAGCATCCGCAGGGACGGGTCCTACAATGAGCAGTTCTTC. This sequence encodes CASIRRDGSYNEQFF.

The chain links TRBV10-1 to TRBJ1-4, with D perhaps TRBD1 (5 bases). Germline V gene sequence: CDR1 WNHNN, CDR2 SYGVQD (reference sequence). The ends were cut back, 0 bases at V and 5 bases at J, with 19 bases in the middle. The CDR3 totals 18 residues. The CDR3 DNA reads as TGCGCCAGCAGTGAGTCCGGGACTCGACTAGAAGTGAATGAAAAACTGTTTTTT. Translating gives CASSESGTRLEVNEKLFF.

The J gene is TRBJ2-5, the V gene TRBV19; TRBD2 matches 9 bases. This CDR3 is built from 16 residues. Per germline, CDR1 LNHDA and CDR2 SQIVND (reference sequence). J lost 5 bases, V lost 7 bases, and 14 bases had no gene match. CDR3 DNA sequence: TGTGCCAGTACCGAAGGGACTAGCTCCTTCAGGGAGACCCAGTACTTC. Encoded protein: CASTEGTSSFRETQYF.

The chain links TRBV28 to TRBJ2-3; TRBD2 matches at 7 bases. Per the germline V gene, CDR1 is MDHEN and CDR2 is SYDVKM. This CDR3 comprises 15 residues. V dropped 5 bases and J dropped 0; count of bases not matched to a gene: 5. The CDR3 here is CASSPSGTSTDTQYF. The CDR3 region has the DNA TGTGCCAGCAGTCCAAGCGGGACTAGCACAGATACGCAGTATTTT.

The chain links TRBV30 to TRBJ2-1; TRBD2 is a possible D gene (7 bases). The CDR3 sequence is 18 residues long. Germline V gene data show CDR1 as GTSNPN and CDR2 as SVGIG (reference sequence). With 1 base removed from V and 7 bases from J, the gap between germline ends came to 26 bases. CDR3 in DNA: TGTGCCTGGAGTGGAGCGGGGCGGGGACACACGATGAGAAATGAGCAGTTCTTC. Protein: CAWSGAGRGHTMRNEQFF.

This sequence joins TRBV6-1 and TRBJ2-5, with D possibly TRBD1 on 5 matching bases. Trimming shortened V by 3 bases and J by 2 bases, and 16 bases separated the two germline ends. The CDR3 length is 16 residues. The germline V gene encodes CDR1 MNHNS and CDR2 SASEGT. CDR3 nucleotides: TGTGCCAGCAGTGACCCCATCGGAAGGGGACAAGAGACCCAGTACTTC. It yields the protein CASSDPIGRGQETQYF.

This chain uses TRBV7-2 with TRBJ2-7, with D perhaps matching TRBD2 (5 bases). This CDR3 contains 14 residues. Germline V gene data show CDR1 as SGHTA and CDR2 as FQGNSA. Trimming shortened V by 0 bases and J by 3 bases, and 9 bases separated the two germline ends. The CDR3 DNA sequence: TGTGCCAGCAGCTTAGCGCACCGGGACTACGAGCAGTACTTC. This gives the protein CASSLAHRDYEQYF.

The genes are TRBV12-5 and TRBJ1-5; TRBD1 aligns across 11 bases. V shed 11 bases and J 11 bases; nucleotides not matched to a gene: 11. There are 13 residues in the CDR3. The germline V gene has CDR1 LGHNT and CDR2 FRNRAP. The CDR3 region is CAGPGQGVSAQHF. Here the CDR3 DNA reads TGTGCTGGACCGGGACAGGGGGTCTCAGCCCAGCATTTT.

This clone has a count of ten or more. The CDR3 sequence: CASSLTEGSNTEAFF. The CDR3 bases are TGTGCCAGCAGTTTGACGGAGGGGTCGAACACTGAAGCTTTCTTT. This chain connects TRBV28 to TRBJ1-1; D is possibly TRBD1 (5 bases). This CDR3 is built from 15 residues. Trimming left V 3 bases short and J 1 base short, with 12 bases between. Germline loops: CDR1 MDHEN, CDR2 SYDVKM. The full variable domain, its missing parts supplied by reference TRBV28 and TRBJ1-1, is DVKVTQSSRYLVKRTGEKVFLECVQDMDHENMFWYRQDPGLGLRLIYFSYDVKMKEKGDIPEGYSVSREKKERFSLILESASTNQTSMYLCASSLTEGSNTEAFFGQGTRLTVV.

The chain employs TRBV5-6 and TRBJ1-2; unclear D gene. The V end was cut by 5 bases, the J end by 0 bases, with 11 bases between. The CDR3 loop spans 14 amino acids. Per germline, CDR1 SGHDT and CDR2 YYEEEE. DNA for the CDR3: TGTGCCAGCAGTTCGGACGGACCTAACTATGGCTACACCTTC. Its protein is CASSSDGPNYGYTF.

V is TRBV5-6 and J is TRBJ2-7; D ambiguous. V shed 0 bases and J shed 5 bases, with 9 bases lying between them. Germline CDR1 reads SGHDT; CDR2 reads YYEEEE. The length of the CDR3 is 13 residues. The CDR3 loop is CASSLGTANEQYF. CDR3 in DNA: TGTGCCAGCAGCTTGGGGACGGCTAACGAGCAGTACTTC. The variable domain in full, with the rest retrieved from reference TRBV5-6 and TRBJ2-7, is DAGVTQSPTHLIKTRGQQVTLRCSPKSGHDTVSWYQQALGQGPQFIFQYYEEEERQRGNFPDRFSGHQFPNYSSELNVNALLLGDSALYLCASSLGTANEQYFGPGTRLTVT.

This clone was picked up a small number of times. J is TRBJ2-3 and V is TRBV18, with D unclear. Trimming left V 6 bases short and J 5 bases short, with 12 bases between. There are 13 residues in the CDR3. Germline CDR1 and CDR2: KGHSH and LQKENI. This CDR3 is CASSYNAEDTQYF. In DNA, the CDR3 is TGTGCCAGCTCCTACAACGCGGAAGATACGCAGTATTTT.

The CDR3 region is CASTFDRGQPQHF. DNA of the CDR3: TGCGCCAGCACCTTCGACAGGGGCCAGCCCCAGCATTTT. The chain couples TRBV10-2 to TRBJ1-5; 8 nucleotides line up with TRBD1. The germline V gene encodes CDR1 WSHSY and CDR2 SAAADI. CDR3 length: 13 amino acids. With 7 bases clipped from V and 7 bases from J, the junction kept 6 bases outside the gene matches.

The chain has TRBV5-1 and TRBJ2-1, with 9 bases fitting TRBD1. From germline, CDR1 is SGHRS and CDR2 YFSETQ. The V and J ends lost 4 bases and 2 bases, in that order; junction bases with no gene match: 7. This CDR3 is 16 amino acids long. The CDR3 protein is CASSLETGGAYNEQFF. The CDR3 DNA is TGCGCCAGCAGCCTGGAGACAGGGGGGGCCTACAATGAGCAGTTCTTC.